Given below is one T cell receptor beta chain in context. What it binds is unknown. Assay used: immunoSEQ multiplex PCR; TCRdb lists only in-frame clones, some missing. Here the sample spans more than 100,000 clones, about nine tenths being singletons. Between the trimmed V and J ends, which lost 5 bases and 0 bases, there was a span of 10 bases. The CDR3 loop spans 15 amino acids. Germline assignment: CDR1 SEHNR and CDR2 FQNEAQ (reference sequence). These data are taken from a study of T cell responses to AZD1222 COVID-19 vaccine. Overall study results and limits: The CD4 TCRs associated with vaccination extended across spike and predominated at 160-218 and 743-854.

Sequenced material: peripheral blood, taken on day 0 of AZD1222 vaccination. V is TRBV7-9 and J is TRBJ1-4; no firm D call. The sequence came from an adult in good health. CDR3 sequence reads: CASSPGRATNEKLFF. Here the CDR3 DNA reads TGTGCCAGCAGCCCTGGGAGAGCAACTAATGAAAAACTGTTTTTT.